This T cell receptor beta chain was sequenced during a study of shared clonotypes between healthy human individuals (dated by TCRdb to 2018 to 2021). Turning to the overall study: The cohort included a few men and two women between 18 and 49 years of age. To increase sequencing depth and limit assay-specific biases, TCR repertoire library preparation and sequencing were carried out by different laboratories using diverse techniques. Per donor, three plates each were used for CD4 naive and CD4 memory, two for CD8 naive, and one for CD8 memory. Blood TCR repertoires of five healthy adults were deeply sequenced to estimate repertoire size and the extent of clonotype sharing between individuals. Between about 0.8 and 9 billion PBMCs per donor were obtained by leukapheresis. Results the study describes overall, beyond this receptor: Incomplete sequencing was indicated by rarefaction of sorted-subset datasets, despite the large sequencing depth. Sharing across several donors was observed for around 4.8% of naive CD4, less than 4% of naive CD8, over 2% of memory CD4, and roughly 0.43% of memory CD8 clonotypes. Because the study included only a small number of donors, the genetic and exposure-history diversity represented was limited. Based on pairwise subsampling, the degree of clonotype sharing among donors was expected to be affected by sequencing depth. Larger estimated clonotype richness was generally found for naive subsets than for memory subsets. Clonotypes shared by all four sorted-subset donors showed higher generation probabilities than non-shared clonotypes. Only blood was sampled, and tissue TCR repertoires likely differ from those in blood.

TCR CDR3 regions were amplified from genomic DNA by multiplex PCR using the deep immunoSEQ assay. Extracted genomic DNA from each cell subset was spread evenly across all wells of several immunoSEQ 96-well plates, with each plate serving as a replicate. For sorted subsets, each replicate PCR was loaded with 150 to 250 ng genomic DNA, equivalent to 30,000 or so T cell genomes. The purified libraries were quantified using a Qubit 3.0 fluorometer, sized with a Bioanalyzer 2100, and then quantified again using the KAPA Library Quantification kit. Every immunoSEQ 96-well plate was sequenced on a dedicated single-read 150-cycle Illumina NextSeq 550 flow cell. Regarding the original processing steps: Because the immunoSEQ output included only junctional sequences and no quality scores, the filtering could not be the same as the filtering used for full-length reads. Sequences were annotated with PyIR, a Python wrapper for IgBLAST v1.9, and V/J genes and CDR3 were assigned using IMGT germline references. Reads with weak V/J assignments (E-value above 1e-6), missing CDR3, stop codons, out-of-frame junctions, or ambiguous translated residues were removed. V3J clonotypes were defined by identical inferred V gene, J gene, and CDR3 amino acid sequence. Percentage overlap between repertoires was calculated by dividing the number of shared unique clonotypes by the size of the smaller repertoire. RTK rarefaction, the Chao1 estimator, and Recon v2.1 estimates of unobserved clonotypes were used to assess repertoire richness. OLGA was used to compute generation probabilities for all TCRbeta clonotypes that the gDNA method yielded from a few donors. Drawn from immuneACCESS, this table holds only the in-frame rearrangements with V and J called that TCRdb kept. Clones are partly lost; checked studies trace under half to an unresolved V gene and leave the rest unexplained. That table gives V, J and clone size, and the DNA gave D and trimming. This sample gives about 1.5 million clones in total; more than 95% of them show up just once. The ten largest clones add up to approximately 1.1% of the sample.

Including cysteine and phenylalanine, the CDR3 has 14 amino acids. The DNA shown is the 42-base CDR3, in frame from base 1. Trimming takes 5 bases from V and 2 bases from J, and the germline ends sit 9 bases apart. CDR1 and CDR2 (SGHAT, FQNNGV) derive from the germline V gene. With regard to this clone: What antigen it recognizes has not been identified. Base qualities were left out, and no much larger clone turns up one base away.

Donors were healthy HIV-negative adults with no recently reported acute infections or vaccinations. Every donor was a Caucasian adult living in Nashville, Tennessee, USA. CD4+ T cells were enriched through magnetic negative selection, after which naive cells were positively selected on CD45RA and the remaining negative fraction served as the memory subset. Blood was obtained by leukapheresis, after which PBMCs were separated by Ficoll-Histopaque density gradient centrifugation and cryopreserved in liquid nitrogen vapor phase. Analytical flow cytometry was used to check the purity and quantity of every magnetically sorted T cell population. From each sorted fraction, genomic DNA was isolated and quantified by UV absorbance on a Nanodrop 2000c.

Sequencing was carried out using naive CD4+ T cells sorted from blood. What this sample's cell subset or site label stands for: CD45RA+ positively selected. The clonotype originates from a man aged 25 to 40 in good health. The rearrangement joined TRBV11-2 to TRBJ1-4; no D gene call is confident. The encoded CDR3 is CASSDGFTNEKLFF. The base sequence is TGTGCCAGCAGCGACGGATTCACTAATGAAAAACTGTTTTTT.